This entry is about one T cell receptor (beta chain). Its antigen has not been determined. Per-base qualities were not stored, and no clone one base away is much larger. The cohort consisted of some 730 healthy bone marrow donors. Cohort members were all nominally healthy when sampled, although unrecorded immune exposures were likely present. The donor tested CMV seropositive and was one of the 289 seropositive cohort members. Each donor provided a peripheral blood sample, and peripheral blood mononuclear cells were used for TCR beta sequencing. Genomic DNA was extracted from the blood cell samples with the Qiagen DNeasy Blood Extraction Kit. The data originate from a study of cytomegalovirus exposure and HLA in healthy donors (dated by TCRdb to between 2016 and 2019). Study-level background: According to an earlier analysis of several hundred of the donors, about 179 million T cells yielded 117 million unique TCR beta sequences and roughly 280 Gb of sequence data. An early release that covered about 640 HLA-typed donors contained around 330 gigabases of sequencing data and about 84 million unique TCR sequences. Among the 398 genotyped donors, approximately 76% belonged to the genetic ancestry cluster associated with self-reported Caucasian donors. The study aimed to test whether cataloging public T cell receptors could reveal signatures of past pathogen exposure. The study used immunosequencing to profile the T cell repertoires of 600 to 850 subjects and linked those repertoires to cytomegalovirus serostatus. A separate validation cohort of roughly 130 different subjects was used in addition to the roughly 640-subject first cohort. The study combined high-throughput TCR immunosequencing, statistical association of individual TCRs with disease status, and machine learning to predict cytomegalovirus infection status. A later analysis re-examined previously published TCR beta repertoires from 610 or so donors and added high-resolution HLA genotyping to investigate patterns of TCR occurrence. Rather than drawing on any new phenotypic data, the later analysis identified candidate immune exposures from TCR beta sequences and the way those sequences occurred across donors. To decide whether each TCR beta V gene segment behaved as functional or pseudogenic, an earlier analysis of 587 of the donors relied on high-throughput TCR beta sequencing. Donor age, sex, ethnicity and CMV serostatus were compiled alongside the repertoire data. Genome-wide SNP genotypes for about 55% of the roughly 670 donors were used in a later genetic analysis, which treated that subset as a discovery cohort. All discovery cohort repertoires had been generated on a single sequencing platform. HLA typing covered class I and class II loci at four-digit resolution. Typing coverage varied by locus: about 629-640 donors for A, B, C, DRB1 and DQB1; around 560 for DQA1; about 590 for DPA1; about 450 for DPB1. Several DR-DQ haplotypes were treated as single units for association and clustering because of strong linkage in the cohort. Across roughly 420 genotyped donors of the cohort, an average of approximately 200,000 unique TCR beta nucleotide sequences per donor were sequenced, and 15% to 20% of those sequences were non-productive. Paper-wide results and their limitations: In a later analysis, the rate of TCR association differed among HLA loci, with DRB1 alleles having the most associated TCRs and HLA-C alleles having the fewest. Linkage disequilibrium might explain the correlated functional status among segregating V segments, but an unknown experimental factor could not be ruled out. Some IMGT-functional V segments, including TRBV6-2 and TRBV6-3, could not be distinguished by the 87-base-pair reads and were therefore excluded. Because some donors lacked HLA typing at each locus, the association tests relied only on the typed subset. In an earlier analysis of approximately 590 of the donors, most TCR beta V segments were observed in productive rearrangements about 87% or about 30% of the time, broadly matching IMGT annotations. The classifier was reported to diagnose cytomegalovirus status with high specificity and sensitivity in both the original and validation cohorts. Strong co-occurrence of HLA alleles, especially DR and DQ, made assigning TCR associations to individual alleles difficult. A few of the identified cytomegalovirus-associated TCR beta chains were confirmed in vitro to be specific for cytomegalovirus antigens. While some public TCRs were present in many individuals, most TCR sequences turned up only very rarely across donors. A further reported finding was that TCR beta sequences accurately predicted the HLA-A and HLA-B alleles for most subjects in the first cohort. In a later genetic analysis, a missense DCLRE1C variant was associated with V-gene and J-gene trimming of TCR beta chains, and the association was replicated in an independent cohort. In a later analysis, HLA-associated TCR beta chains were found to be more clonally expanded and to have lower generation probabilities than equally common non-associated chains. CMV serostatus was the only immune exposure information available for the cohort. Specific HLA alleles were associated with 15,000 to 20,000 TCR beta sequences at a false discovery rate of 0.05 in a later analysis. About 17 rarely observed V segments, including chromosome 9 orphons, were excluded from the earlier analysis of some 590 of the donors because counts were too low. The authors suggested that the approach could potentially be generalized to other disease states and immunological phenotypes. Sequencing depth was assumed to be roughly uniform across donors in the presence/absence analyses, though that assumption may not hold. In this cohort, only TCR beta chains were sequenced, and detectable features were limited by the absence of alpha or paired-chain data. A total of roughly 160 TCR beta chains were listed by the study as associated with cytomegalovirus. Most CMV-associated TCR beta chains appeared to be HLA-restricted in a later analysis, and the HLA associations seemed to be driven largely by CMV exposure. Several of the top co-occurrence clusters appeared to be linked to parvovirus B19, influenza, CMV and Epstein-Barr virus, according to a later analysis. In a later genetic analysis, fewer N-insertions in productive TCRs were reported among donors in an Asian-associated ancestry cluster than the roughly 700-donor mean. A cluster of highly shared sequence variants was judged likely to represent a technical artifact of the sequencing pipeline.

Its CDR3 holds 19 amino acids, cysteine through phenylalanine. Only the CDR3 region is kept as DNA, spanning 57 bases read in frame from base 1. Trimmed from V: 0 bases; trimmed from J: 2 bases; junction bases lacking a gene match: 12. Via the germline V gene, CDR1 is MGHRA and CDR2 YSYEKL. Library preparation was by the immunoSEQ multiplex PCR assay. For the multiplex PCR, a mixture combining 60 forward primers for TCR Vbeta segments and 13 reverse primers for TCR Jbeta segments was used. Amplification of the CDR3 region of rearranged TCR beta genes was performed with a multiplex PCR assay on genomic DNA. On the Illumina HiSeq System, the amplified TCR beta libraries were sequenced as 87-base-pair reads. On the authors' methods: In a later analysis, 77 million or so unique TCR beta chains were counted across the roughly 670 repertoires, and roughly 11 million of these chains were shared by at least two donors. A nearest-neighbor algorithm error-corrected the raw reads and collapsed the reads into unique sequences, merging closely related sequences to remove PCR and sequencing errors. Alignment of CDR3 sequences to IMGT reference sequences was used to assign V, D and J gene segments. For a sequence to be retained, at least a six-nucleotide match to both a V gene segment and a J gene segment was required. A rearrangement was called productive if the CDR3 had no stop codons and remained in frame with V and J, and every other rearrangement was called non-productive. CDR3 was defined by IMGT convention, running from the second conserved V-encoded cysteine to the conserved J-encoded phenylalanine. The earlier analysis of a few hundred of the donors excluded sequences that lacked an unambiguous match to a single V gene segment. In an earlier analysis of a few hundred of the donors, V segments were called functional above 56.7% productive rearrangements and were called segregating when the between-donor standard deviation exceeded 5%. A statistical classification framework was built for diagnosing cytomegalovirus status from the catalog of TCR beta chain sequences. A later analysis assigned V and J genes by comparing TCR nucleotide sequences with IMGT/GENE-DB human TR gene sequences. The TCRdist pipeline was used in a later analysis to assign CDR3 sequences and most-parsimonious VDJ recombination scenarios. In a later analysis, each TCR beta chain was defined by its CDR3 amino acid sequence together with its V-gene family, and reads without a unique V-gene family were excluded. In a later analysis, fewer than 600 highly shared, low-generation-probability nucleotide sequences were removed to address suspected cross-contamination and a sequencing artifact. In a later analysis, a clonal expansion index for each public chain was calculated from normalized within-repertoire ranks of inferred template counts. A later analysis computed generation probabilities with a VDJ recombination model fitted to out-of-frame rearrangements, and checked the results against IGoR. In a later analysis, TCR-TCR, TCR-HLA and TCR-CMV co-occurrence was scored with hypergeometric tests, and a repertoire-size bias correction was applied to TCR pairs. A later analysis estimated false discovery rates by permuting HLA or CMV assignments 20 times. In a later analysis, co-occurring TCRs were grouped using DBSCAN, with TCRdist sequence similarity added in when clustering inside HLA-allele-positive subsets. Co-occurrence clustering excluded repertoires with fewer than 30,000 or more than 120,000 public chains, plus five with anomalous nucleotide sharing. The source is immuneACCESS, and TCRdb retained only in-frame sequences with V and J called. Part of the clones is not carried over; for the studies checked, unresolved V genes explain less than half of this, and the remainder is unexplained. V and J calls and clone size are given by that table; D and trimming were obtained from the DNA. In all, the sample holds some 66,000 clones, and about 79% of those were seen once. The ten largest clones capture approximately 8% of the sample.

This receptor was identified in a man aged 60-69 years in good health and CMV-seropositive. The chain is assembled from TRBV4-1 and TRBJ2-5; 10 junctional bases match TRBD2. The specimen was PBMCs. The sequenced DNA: TGCGCCAGCAGCCAAGAAATGGCTAGCGGGGGAGGGTTTCAAGAGACCCAGTACTTC. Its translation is CASSQEMASGGGFQETQYF.